This TCR beta chain was captured by sequencing in a study of T cell responses to AZD1222 COVID-19 vaccine (dated by TCRdb to 2020 to 2023). In the study overall: AZD1222 recipients given second doses at about 4 weeks or at about 12 weeks were pooled, since spike-specific TCR depth and breadth were not found to differ between the two schedules. TCR sequencing covered some 240 trial participants: approximately 200 given two doses of AZD1222 and about 26 given two doses of MenACWY control vaccine. Trial participants were enrolled into age subgroups of 18-55, 56-69 and 70-plus years, which contained about 150, 27 and 61 TCR-sequenced participants, respectively. General conclusions and limits of the study: Conclusions about previously exposed vaccinees were limited because only six AZD1222 recipients were SARS-CoV-2 seropositive at baseline. In the small 56-69-year group, the increase in depth fell short of significance, most likely because of low power. Spike-specific TCR breadth and depth rose significantly after two AZD1222 doses compared with day 0 and with MenACWY recipients. CD4 TCRs associated with the vaccine covered the entire spike protein, and the dominant responses were in regions 160-218 and 743-854. Participants were mostly white British and included more females than males, and it was suggested by the authors that clonal diversity may have been underestimated. No day 14 peak-response samples were available, so repertoires were characterized only after the peak T cell response. Epitopes outside the regions mutated in the B.1.351 and B.1.1.7 variants were reportedly recognized by nearly half of the unique spike-specific TCRs.

There are 14 amino acids in the CDR3, from cysteine to phenylalanine inclusive. This entry keeps only the CDR3 DNA: 42 bases, framed from base 1. The junction shows trimming of 6 bases on V and 0 bases on J, plus 11 bases between the germline ends. The germline V gene (reference sequence) yields LNHDA for CDR1 and SQIVND for CDR2. The CDR3 regions of human TCRbeta chains were subjected to immunosequencing. In the original analysis: TCRs in the repertoires were compared against a reference library of SARS-CoV-2-specific TCRs that had been generated with the MIRA antigen-specificity platform. Breadth was defined as the fraction of unique TCRs that were SARS-CoV-2-associated. Depth was defined as the fraction of total T cells that were SARS-CoV-2-associated. Each spike-specific TCR was assigned to its reactive spike region and to a CD4 or CD8 class using the MIRA data. Log10-transformed breadth and depth values were compared by one-way ANOVA with Sidak's multiple comparisons tests. Held by TCRdb, this immuneACCESS table contains in-frame sequences only and omits some clones. Under half of the omission traces to an unresolved V gene where checked; the cause of the rest is unknown. V and J calls and clone size are given by that table; D and trimming were obtained from the DNA. The sample table records approximately 180,000 clones; approximately 86% of these occur just once. The leading ten clones occupy approximately 7.7% of the sample.

About this clone itself: Its antigen is not yet known. Base-call qualities are not available, and no considerably larger clone is one nucleotide away.

Read against the paper, the sample's time point label means: baseline before first vaccination. Vaccinee samples were obtained from the UK trials COV001 and COV002, which included a single-blind randomized controlled phase 2/3 trial of AZD1222 (ChAdOx1 nCoV-19) in healthy adults. For TCRbeta chain sequencing, PBMC samples were collected from trial participants at day 0 and at day 28 after the second dose. The chain couples TRBV19 to TRBJ1-2; the D gene is unclear. The TCR sequence derives from an adult in good health. The sequences come from peripheral blood, collected on day 0 of AZD1222 vaccination. The nucleotides are TGTGCCAGTAGCGACAAAACCTCTAACTATGGCTACACCTTC. The translation is CASSDKTSNYGYTF.